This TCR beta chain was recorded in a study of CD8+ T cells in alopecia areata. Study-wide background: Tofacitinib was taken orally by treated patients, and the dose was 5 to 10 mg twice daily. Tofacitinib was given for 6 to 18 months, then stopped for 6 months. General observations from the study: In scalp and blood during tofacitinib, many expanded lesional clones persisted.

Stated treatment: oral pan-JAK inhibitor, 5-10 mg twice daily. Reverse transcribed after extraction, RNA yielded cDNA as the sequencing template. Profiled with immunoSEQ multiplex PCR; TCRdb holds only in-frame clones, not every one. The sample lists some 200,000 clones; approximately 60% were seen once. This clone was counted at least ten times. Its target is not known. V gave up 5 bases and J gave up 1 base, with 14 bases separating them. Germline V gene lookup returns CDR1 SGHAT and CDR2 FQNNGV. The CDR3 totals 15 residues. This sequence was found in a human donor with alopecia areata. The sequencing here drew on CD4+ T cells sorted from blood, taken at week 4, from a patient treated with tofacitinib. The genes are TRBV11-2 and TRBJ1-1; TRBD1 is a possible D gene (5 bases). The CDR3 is CASSLLGAKNTEAFF. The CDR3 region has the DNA TGTGCCAGCAGCCTCTTAGGGGCTAAGAACACTGAAGCTTTCTTT.